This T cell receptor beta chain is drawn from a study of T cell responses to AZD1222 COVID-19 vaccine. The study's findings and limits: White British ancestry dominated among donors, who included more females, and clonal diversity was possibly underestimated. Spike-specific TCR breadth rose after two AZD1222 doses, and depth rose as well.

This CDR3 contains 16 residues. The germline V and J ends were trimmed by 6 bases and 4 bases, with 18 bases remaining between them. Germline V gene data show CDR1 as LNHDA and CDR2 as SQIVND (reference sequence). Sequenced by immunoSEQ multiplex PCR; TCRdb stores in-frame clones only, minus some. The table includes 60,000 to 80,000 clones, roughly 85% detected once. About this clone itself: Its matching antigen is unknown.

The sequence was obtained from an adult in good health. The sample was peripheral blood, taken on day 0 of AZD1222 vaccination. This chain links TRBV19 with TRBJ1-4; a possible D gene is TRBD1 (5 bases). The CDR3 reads CASSPGSPRGNEKLFF. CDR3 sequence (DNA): TGTGCCAGTAGCCCCGGATCGCCGAGGGGTAATGAAAAACTGTTTTTT.